These 21 T cell receptor beta chains share one sample of origin, sequenced in a study of T-cell memory formation after mild COVID-19. TCRdb analysed the 5' RACE reads with MiXCR anew, one entry per CDR3 protein. This sample has about 320,000 distinct CDR3 sequences; over 11% occur once, and the top ten carry 21%. What was sequenced was PBMCs or a T cell subset sorted from them (not recorded which). Receptors were obtained from a man between 18 and 29 years old who had mild COVID-19 (a few samples of this study predate the infection). Cell type and time point are not known.

The gene calls are TRBV6-1 and TRBJ2-2; no clear D. Germline V gene data show CDR1 as MNHNS and CDR2 as SASEGT. This CDR3 comprises 12 residues. Trimming cost V 7 bases and J 6 bases, with 9 bases left between them. This chain's CDR3 is CASKIWAGELFF. The DNA for the CDR3 is TGTGCCAGCAAGATTTGGGCCGGGGAGCTGTTTTTT.

This clonotype was detected only a few times. The chain links TRBV7-3 to TRBJ2-7, with D tentatively TRBD1 or TRBD2 (5 bases each). The CDR3 is 15 amino acids. Trimming shortened V by 1 base and J by 7 bases, and 17 bases separated the two germline ends. In germline, CDR1 is SGHTA, CDR2 FQGTGA. In nucleotides, the CDR3 is TGTGCCAGCAGCTTAATGCCGGGGCCCGGGCGTGAGCAGTACGTC. It translates to CASSLMPGPGREQYV.

This clonotype was detected a few times. This chain connects TRBV5-1 to TRBJ2-5; TRBD2 matches 9 bases. Per the germline V gene, CDR1 is SGHRS and CDR2 is YFSETQ. Trimming removed 5 bases from V and 1 base from J; junction bases left unmatched: 3. This CDR3 has 14 residues. CDR3 nucleotide sequence: TGCGCCAGCAGAGAGCGGGGGGTCCAAGAGACCCAGTACTTC. It encodes CASRERGVQETQYF.

This clonotype has only a few counts. This chain uses TRBV11-1 with TRBJ1-1, with D uncertain. The V gene's germline CDR1 is SGHAT and CDR2 FQDESV (reference sequence). The CDR3 is 15 residues long. V gave up 5 bases and J gave up 4 bases, with 17 bases separating them. CDR3 in amino acids: CASSRPRLPVTEAFF. The CDR3 DNA is TGTGCCAGCAGCCGTCCGAGACTACCCGTCACTGAAGCTTTCTTT. The variable domain in full, with the rest retrieved from reference TRBV11-1 and TRBJ1-1, is EAEVAQSPRYKITEKSQAVAFWCDPISGHATLYWYRQILGQGPELLVQFQDESVVDDSQLPKDRFSAERLKGVDSTLKIQPAELGDSAMYLCASSRPRLPVTEAFFGQGTRLTVV.

This clonotype occurred a few times. The J gene is TRBJ2-2, the V gene TRBV6-2 or TRBV6-3; maybe TRBD1 (7 bases). CDR3 size: 15 residues. Germline V gene sequence: CDR1 MNHEY, CDR2 SVGEGT. V was cut by 8 bases and J by 3 bases, with 16 bases left in between. The CDR3 region has the DNA TGTGCCAGCGTCGGGGGACAGCGCTACACCGGGGAGCTGTTTTTT. Translating gives CASVGGQRYTGELFF.

The chain recombines TRBV7-8 with TRBJ2-2; TRBD1 matches 7 bases. Germline CDR1 reads SGHVS; CDR2 reads FQNEAQ. The J segment lost 3 bases and the V segment lost 4 bases, leaving 14 bases of the junction unmatched. The CDR3 runs to 18 residues. The CDR3 sequence: CASSSTHPNDRDTGELFF. Written as DNA, the CDR3 is TGTGCCAGCAGCTCCACTCACCCAAATGACAGGGACACCGGGGAGCTGTTTTTT. Combining the CDR3 with reference TRBV7-8 and TRBJ2-2 gives the whole variable domain GAGVSQSPRYKVAKRGQDVALRCDPISGHVSLFWYQQALGQGPEFLTYFQNEAQLDKSGLPSDRFFAERPEGSVSTLKIQRTQQEDSAVYLCASSSTHPNDRDTGELFFGEGSRLTVL.

The CDR3 DNA is TGTGCCAGCAGCTTAGTTTCAGGGGAACGAGAGACCCAGTACTTC. Encoded protein: CASSLVSGERETQYF. This chain uses TRBV7-6 with TRBJ2-5; possible D gene TRBD1, 6 bases. V lost 1 base to trimming and J lost 4 bases, with 13 bases between them. This CDR3 is built from 15 residues. Germline V gives CDR1 SGHVS, CDR2 FNYEAQ. The whole variable domain, filled in from reference TRBV7-6 and TRBJ2-5, reads GAGVSQSPRYKVTKRGQDVALRCDPISGHVSLYWYRQALGQGPEFLTYFNYEAQQDKSGLPNDRFSAERPEGSISTLTIQRTEQRDSAMYRCASSLVSGERETQYFGPGTRLLVL.

The chain employs TRBV7-6 and TRBJ1-3; D may be TRBD1 (5 bases). The V gene lost 4 bases and the J gene lost 0 bases, with 13 bases spanning the gap. The CDR3 is made up of 16 amino acids. Germline V gene sequence: CDR1 SGHVS, CDR2 FNYEAQ. Here the CDR3 DNA reads TGTGCCAGCAGCTCGAGTTCGGGGCACTCTGGAAACACCATATATTTT. It translates to CASSSSSGHSGNTIYF.

In this sample, this clonotype turned up many times. The chain combines TRBV29-1 with TRBJ1-1; D call uncertain. The V end was cut by 3 bases, the J end by 6 bases, with 14 bases between. Germline V gene sequence: CDR1 SQVTM, CDR2 ANQGSEA. The CDR3 extends over 13 amino acids. CDR3 coding DNA: TGCAGCGTTGAGGGCCTATTTAACGCTGAAGCTTTCTTT. It is translated as CSVEGLFNAEAFF.

This clonotype came up a few times. The chain joins TRBV5-6 to TRBJ2-7; 7 bases are shared with TRBD2. CDR3 length: 14 amino acids. Per germline, CDR1 SGHDT and CDR2 YYEEEE. With 7 bases clipped from V and 3 bases from J, the junction kept 10 bases outside the gene matches. The CDR3 spells CASQSVRGYYEQYF. The CDR3 nucleotides read TGTGCCAGCCAATCCGTGCGGGGGTACTACGAGCAGTACTTC.

CDR3 residues: CASSSRGRGELFF. The CDR3 bases are TGTGCCAGCAGCTCCAGGGGGCGCGGGGAGCTGTTTTTT. V gene TRBV7-2 combines with J gene TRBJ2-2; 8 nucleotides agree with TRBD1. J was trimmed by 7 bases and V by 4 bases; bases with no gene match: 2. This CDR3 comprises 13 residues. Per germline, CDR1 SGHTA and CDR2 FQGNSA.

The chain links TRBV18 to TRBJ1-1, with TRBD1 matching over 7 bases. Germline V lookup: CDR1 KGHSH, CDR2 LQKENI. V lost 4 bases to trimming and J lost 1 base; unmatched junction nucleotides: 6. The CDR3 runs to 15 residues. The CDR3 spells CASSRQGGGNTEAFF. CDR3 bases: TGTGCCAGCTCACGACAGGGAGGAGGGAACACTGAAGCTTTCTTT.

The rearrangement joins TRBV5-8 to TRBJ2-4; D is uncertain. Germline CDR1 and CDR2: SGHTS and YDEGEE. This CDR3 contains 14 residues. V was clipped by 2 bases and J by 5 bases, with 11 bases between them. The CDR3: CASSLHRNENIQYF. CDR3 DNA: TGTGCCAGCAGCTTACACCGGAATGAAAACATTCAGTACTTC.

The CDR3 loop reads CASSRRTESTDTQYF. CDR3 bases: TGTGCCAGCAGCCGCAGGACAGAGAGCACAGATACGCAGTATTTT. This chain joins TRBV7-9 and TRBJ2-3, with TRBD1 as a possible D gene (6 bases). Germline CDR1 SEHNR, CDR2 FQNEAQ (reference sequence). This CDR3 has 15 amino acids. V lost 5 bases to trimming and J lost 0 bases, with 12 bases between them.

This clonotype showed up just a few times. The V call is TRBV12-5, the J call TRBJ1-6, with a tentative D call TRBD1 (5 bases). The CDR3 length is 13 residues. The germline CDR1 and CDR2 sequences are LGHNT and FRNRAP. V gave up 6 bases and J gave up 7 bases, with 10 bases separating them. Here the CDR3 DNA reads TGTGCTAGTGGAGCGGGACGGAATTCACCCCTCCACTTT. Its protein product is CASGAGRNSPLHF.

The chain recombines TRBV20-1 with TRBJ2-4; tentatively, D is TRBD2 (7 bases). Germline CDR1 reads DFQATT; CDR2 reads SNEGSKA (reference sequence). The CDR3 contains 13 residues. The CDR3, as DNA: TGCCGCCCGGGGGGCCTAGCCAAAAACATTCAGTACTTC. Encoded protein: CRPGGLAKNIQYF.

This clonotype was recorded many times. This rearrangement joins TRBV7-9 to TRBJ2-5; TRBD1 aligns across 9 bases. V lost 7 bases, J lost 7 bases, and 7 bases stayed unmatched. The CDR3 length is 13 residues. The germline V gene encodes CDR1 SEHNR and CDR2 FQNEAQ (reference sequence). The CDR3 loop reads CASTGGTGMTQYF. CDR3 sequence (DNA): TGTGCCAGCACAGGAGGGACAGGGATGACCCAGTACTTC.

This sequence joins TRBV6-4 and TRBJ2-7, with 7 bases that match TRBD1. V was pared by 6 bases and J by 2 bases, with 4 bases of the junction left unmatched. The CDR3 has 13 residues. Germline assignment: CDR1 MRHNA and CDR2 SNTAGT. CDR3 DNA sequence: TGTGCCAGCAGGGCGACAGGGCCCTACGAGCAGTACGTC. Residues: CASRATGPYEQYV.

The chain couples TRBV6-2 or TRBV6-3 to TRBJ2-5, with a weak D call TRBD2 (6 bases). The CDR3 is 17 amino acids. Germline V gives CDR1 MNHEY, CDR2 SVGEGT. The V end lost 2 bases, the J end lost 3 bases, and 19 bases lay between the germline ends. In DNA form, the CDR3 reads TGTGCCAGCAGTTACCCGGGCTGGCTAGCGCAGAAAGAGACCCAGTACTTC. It encodes CASSYPGWLAQKETQYF.

In its sample, this clonotype was seen many times. V and J are TRBV4-1 and TRBJ1-1; the D gene is possibly TRBD1 (5 bases). This CDR3 comprises 14 residues. CDR1 and CDR2 (germline): MGHRA, YSYEKL. V lost 5 bases, J lost 1 base, and 11 bases lay in between. The CDR3 here is CASSWGLQNTEAFF. CDR3 sequence (DNA): TGCGCCAGCAGCTGGGGACTCCAGAACACTGAAGCTTTCTTT.

The V gene is TRBV15, the J gene TRBJ1-2; D call uncertain. Germline CDR1 reads LNHNV; CDR2 reads YYDKDF (reference sequence). Trimming pared 6 bases from V and 2 bases from J, leaving 10 bases between. This CDR3 spans 13 amino acids. The CDR3 nucleotides read TGTGCCACCAGTTTCCGAACCAACTATGGCTACACCTTC. Its translation is CATSFRTNYGYTF.